The T cell receptor (beta chain) under discussion was sequenced for a study of response to subunit inactivated influenza vaccine. Study results and limitations: It was suggested by the authors that few new T cells are recruited by each seasonal influenza vaccination.

This clonotype was found a few times. What it binds is unknown. The limits of the CDR3 on the DNA are not certain, so only TCRdb's listed CDR3 is given. The CDR3 length is 14 residues, termini included. The germline V gene has CDR1 MNHEY and CDR2 SMNVEV (reference sequence). MiXCR, applied by TCRdb to the RT-PCR reads, yields one record per CDR3 protein. The sample yields more than 400,000 distinct CDR3 sequences, approximately 7.2% seen once. The TCR sequence derives from a man aged 50-75 years who received an inactivated influenza vaccine. The sample was PBMCs from blood, taken roughly 24 months after vaccination. The chain carries TRBV27 and TRBJ2-3. The CDR3 spells CASSFWRSTDTQYF.